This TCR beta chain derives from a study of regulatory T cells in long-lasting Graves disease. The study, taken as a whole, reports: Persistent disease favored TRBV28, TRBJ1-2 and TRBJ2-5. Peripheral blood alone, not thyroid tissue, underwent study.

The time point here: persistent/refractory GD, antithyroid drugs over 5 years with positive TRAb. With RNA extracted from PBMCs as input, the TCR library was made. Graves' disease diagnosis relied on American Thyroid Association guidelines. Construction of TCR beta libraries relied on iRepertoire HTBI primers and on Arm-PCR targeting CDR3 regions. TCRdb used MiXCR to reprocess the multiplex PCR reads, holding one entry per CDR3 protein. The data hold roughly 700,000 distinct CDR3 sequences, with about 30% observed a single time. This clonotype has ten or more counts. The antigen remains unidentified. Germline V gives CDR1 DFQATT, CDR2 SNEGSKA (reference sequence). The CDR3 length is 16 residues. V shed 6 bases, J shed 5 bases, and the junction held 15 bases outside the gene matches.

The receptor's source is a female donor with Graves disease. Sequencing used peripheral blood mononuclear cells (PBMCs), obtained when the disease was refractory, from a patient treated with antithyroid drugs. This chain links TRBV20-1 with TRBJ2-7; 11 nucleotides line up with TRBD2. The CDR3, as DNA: TGCAGTGCACCCGGAGGTAGCGGGAGGGTTTGGCACGAGCAGTACTTC. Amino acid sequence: CSAPGGSGRVWHEQYF.